This T cell receptor beta chain was profiled in a study of control samples from healthy donors and cancer patients. CDR3 length equals 14 residues. Looked up from germline, CDR1 is LNHDA and CDR2 is SQIVND (reference sequence). V trimming: 4 bases; J trimming: 3 bases; junction bases outside the gene matches: 5. The data were produced by immunoSEQ multiplex PCR, yet TCRdb's version contains in-frame clones alone and is incomplete. The table has fewer than 30,000 clones, roughly 89% seen once. The TCR sequence derives from a woman between 40 and 50 years old with lung cancer. Material: PBMCs. The chain uses TRBV19 and TRBJ1-1; 7 positions match TRBD1. CDR3 sequence reads: CASSTTGAYTEAFF. The CDR3 DNA reads as TGTGCCAGTAGTACAACAGGGGCCTACACTGAAGCTTTCTTT.